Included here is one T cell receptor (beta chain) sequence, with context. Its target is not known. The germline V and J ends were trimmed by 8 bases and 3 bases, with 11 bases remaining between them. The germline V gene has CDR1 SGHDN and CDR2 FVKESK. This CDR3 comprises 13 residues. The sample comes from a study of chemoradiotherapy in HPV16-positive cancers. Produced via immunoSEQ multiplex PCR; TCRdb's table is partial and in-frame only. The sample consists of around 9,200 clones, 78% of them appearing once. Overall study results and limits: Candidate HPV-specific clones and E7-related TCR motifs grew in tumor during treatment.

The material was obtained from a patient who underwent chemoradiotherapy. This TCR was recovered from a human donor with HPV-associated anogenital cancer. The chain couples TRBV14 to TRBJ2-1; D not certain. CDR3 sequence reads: CASRESVYNEQFF. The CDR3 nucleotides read TGTGCCAGCCGAGAGAGTGTCTACAATGAGCAGTTCTTC.